Sequencing of this T cell receptor (beta chain) was carried out in a study of Ad26.COV2.S vaccination and SARS-CoV-2 variants. Broader study findings: In TCR breadth and depth analyses, total T cell responses may have been underestimated.

The junction had 2 bases not matched to a gene; V was cut back by 4 bases and J by 6 bases. This CDR3 is 13 amino acids long. The germline CDR1 and CDR2 sequences are LGHNA and YNFKEQ. This clone was detected ten times or more. Its antigen remains unknown. Some clones are missing from TCRdb's copy, which holds only in-frame ones; the method was immunoSEQ multiplex PCR. The table lists about 320,000 clones, around 84% of them singletons. Treatment described: 15 to 20 received Ad26.COV2.S at low or high dose, single or two shots; a few received placebo; per-sample allocation not given. Each sample was drawn 63 days after the first injection (of vaccine or placebo).

The sequencing here drew on peripheral blood, taken in a trial of Ad26.COV2.S vaccine versus placebo. The TCR comes from a person aged 18 to 59 who received the Ad26.COV2.S COVID-19 vaccine or a placebo. J is TRBJ1-5 and V is TRBV4-2; 8 nucleotides match TRBD1. The CDR3, as DNA: TGTGCCAGCAGCCCCGACAGGGGTCAGCCCCAGCATTTT. Translation: CASSPDRGQPQHF.